The T cell receptor (beta chain) under discussion was sequenced for a study of blood T cells in healthy people across ages. Study at large: Researchers report that template switching captured about one barcoded beta molecule per two T cells.

In regard to this clonotype: Its antigen is not identified.

The CDR3 length is 15 residues. Trimming pared 3 bases from V and 9 bases from J, leaving 19 bases between. Germline V gives CDR1 SGHRS, CDR2 YFSETQ. A second PCR of 7 to 11 cycles used a sample-barcoded 5' primer and a J-beta primer mix. Every cDNA molecule carried a tag from a template-switch adaptor bearing 12 random nucleotides. TCRdb reanalysed the 5' RACE reads using MiXCR and keeps one entry per CDR3 protein. The sample consists of 730,000 or so distinct CDR3 sequences, over 40% of them appearing once. Study observations and caveats: The study lacked donor CMV status, which possibly confounded expanded clonotype changes.

This chain uses TRBV5-1 with TRBJ2-1, with D perhaps assigned TRBD1 or TRBD2 (7 bases each). Sequenced: blood. This TCR was recovered from a man older than 75 in good health. The CDR3: CASSSQGGAVSEQFF. CDR3 sequence (DNA): TGCGCCAGCAGCTCCCAGGGGGGGGCCGTGAGTGAGCAGTTCTTC.